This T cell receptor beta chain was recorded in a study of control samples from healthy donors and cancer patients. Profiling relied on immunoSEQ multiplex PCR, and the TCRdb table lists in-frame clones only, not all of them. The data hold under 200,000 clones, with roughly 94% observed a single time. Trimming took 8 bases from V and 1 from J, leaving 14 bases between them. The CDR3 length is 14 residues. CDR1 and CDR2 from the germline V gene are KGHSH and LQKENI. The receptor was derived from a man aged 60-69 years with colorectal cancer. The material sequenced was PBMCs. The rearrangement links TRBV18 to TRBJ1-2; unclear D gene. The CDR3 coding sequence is TGTGCCAGCACTAGGACCGAGGTTAACTATGGCTACACCTTC. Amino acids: CASTRTEVNYGYTF.